Included here is one TCR beta chain sequence, with context. The source of the sample is a study of blood T cell repertoires in COVID-19. Study details: Italy, Spain and the United States were the sources of the convalescent and acute COVID-19 samples. From T cells, B-cell-depleted T cells, or PBMCs came the material, which was cDNA or gDNA.

This CDR3 comprises 13 residues. V was clipped by 6 bases and J by 8 bases; unmatched bases: 6. Per germline, CDR1 SNHLY and CDR2 FYNNEI. Data came from immunoSEQ multiplex PCR; TCRdb stores just in-frame clones and leaves some out. This sample has about 130,000 clones, with approximately 80% found just once. The receptor's source is a woman aged 50 to 60 with acute or convalescent COVID-19. Sequencing input: peripheral blood. V and J are TRBV2 and TRBJ1-1; TRBD1 matches 10 bases. CDR3: CASSDRQGAEAFF. CDR3 nucleotide sequence: TGTGCCAGCAGCGATAGACAGGGGGCGGAAGCTTTCTTT. Looking up the rest from reference TRBV2 and TRBJ1-1 gives the full variable domain: EPEVTQTPSHQVTQMGQEVILRCVPISNHLYFYWYRQILGQKVEFLVSFYNNEISEKSEIFDDQFSVERPDGSNFTLKIRSTKLEDSAMYFCASSDRQGAEAFFGQGTRLTVV.